Presented here are 9 T cell receptor beta chains from one specimen sequenced in a study of T cell repertoires in cytomegalovirus infection. TCRdb processed the reads anew with MiXCR; each CDR3 protein has one entry. There are roughly 27,000 distinct CDR3 sequences in the sample; about a fifth occur only once, and approximately 80% lies in the top ten. These receptors have no known antigen. The source material was CD8+ T cells from cultured PBMCs, sampled from culture after CMV antigen stimulation. The receptors were gathered from a human donor in good health (CMV status not recorded). Some clones in this sample may be carry-over from other donors' samples.

This clonotype was recorded at least ten times. This chain uses TRBV12-3 or TRBV12-4 with TRBJ2-2; D is unclear. V was cut by 2 bases and J by 8 bases, with 6 bases left in between. The CDR3 runs to 12 residues. DNA of the CDR3: TGTGCCAGCAGTTTAATAATGGGGGAGCTGTTTTTT. As protein: CASSLIMGELFF.

This clonotype was detected many times. The CDR3 spells CASSQDRVKLFF. CDR3 nucleotide sequence: TGTGCCAGCAGCCAAGATCGGGTAAAACTGTTTTTT. J is TRBJ1-4 and V is TRBV14; D is uncertain. CDR1 and CDR2 (germline): SGHDN, FVKESK. This CDR3 spans 12 amino acids. V was shortened by 0 bases and J by 10 bases, with 6 bases between the two germline ends.

V and J are TRBV7-9 and TRBJ2-5; tentative D call: TRBD2 (6 bases). CDR3 size: 14 residues. The V end lost 11 bases, the J end lost 0 bases, and 16 bases lay between the germline ends. CDR1 and CDR2 (germline): SEHNR, FQNEAQ (reference sequence). CDR3 sequence: CAGDSRTDQETQYF. The CDR3 coding sequence is TGTGCCGGGGACTCCCGTACCGACCAAGAGACCCAGTACTTC.

The chain couples TRBV6-5 to TRBJ2-3, with no clear D. This CDR3 is 14 amino acids long. Germline V gives CDR1 MNHEY, CDR2 SVGAGI. Trimming removed 6 bases from V and 0 bases from J, with 10 bases in between. The CDR3 loop reads CASRVTESTDTQYF. CDR3 in DNA: TGTGCCAGCAGAGTTACGGAGAGCACAGATACGCAGTATTTT.

This chain joins TRBV6-5 and TRBJ2-3; 12 nucleotides agree with TRBD2. The CDR3 has 17 residues. Germline V gene sequence: CDR1 MNHEY, CDR2 SVGAGI. V was pared by 2 bases and J by 6 bases, with 9 bases of the junction left unmatched. The CDR3 reads CASSYAGLAGPKDTQYF. CDR3 nucleotide sequence: TGTGCCAGCAGTTACGCCGGACTAGCGGGGCCAAAGGATACGCAGTATTTT.

The V call is TRBV27, the J call TRBJ2-3, with 8 bases aligning to TRBD2. V trimming: 2 bases; J trimming: 1 base; junction bases outside the gene matches: 2. Germline V gene sequence: CDR1 MNHEY, CDR2 SMNVEV (reference sequence). The CDR3 sequence is 15 residues long. CDR3 nucleotides: TGTGCCAGCAGTTTAGGGACTAGGGGCACAGATACGCAGTATTTT. Amino acid sequence: CASSLGTRGTDTQYF.

This clonotype showed up just a few times. V and J are TRBV12-5 and TRBJ2-1, with D possibly TRBD2 on 5 matching bases. CDR3 length: 12 amino acids. Looked up from germline, CDR1 is LGHNT and CDR2 is FRNRAP. V lost 4 bases to trimming and J lost 8 bases, with 9 bases between them. The CDR3 region is CASGSGLDEQFF. The CDR3 DNA reads as TGTGCTAGTGGTTCCGGACTCGATGAGCAGTTCTTC.

This clonotype was observed a handful of times. The rearrangement links TRBV7-9 to TRBJ1-3, with a tentative D call TRBD1 (5 bases). The V end was cut by 2 bases, the J end by 4 bases, with 18 bases between. The CDR3 covers 17 residues. Germline assignment: CDR1 SEHNR and CDR2 FQNEAQ (reference sequence). Written as DNA, the CDR3 is TGTGCCAGCAGCTTACTTGCTTTGGGGCGTCGAGGAAACACCATATATTTT. Protein: CASSLLALGRRGNTIYF.

The sample holds a few counts of this clonotype. V usage is TRBV6-2 or TRBV6-3 and J usage is TRBJ2-1; D remains ambiguous. The V and J ends lost 2 bases and 4 bases respectively, with 9 bases between them. The CDR3 extends over 14 amino acids. The germline V gene has CDR1 MNHEY and CDR2 SVGEGT. This CDR3 reads CASSYTLGYNEQFF. The CDR3 DNA reads as TGTGCCAGCAGTTACACCCTAGGGTACAATGAGCAGTTCTTC.